This T cell receptor beta chain was recovered during a study of T cell repertoires in cytomegalovirus infection (dated 2019 in TCRdb). The study in broad terms: Recently identified HLA-C-restricted CMV epitopes, whose presentation resists viral immunomodulation, were targeted by peptide stimulations together with well-studied HLA-B-restricted epitopes. Because public TCR beta signatures pointed to carriage of CMV infection together with the matching HLA type, the HLA type of each donor mattered for the analysis.

Overall results and qualifications from the work: Cumulative frequency of public TCR beta family members discriminated carriers of CMV infection plus the relevant HLA type in this cohort and an independent approximately 370-donor cohort. The ex vivo response was dominated by HLA-C-restricted CMV-specific TCR beta clonotypes, which also provided the single most frequent clonotype in two of eight donors.

This clonotype turned up a few times. Its antigen specificity is not known. No base-level quality is on record; no much larger clone is a single base apart. The sequencing machine was an Illumina HiSeq 1500. TCRdb took the public reads, trimmed them with fastp at Q25, ran MiXCR for clone calling and kept in-frame beta chains. Entries are consolidated by CDR3 protein sequence, retaining the most common genes and DNA. The sample has 700,000 to 900,000 distinct CDR3 sequences on record, approximately 32% of them singletons. Under 15% of the sample comes from the top ten. CDR3 length: 15 amino acids, cysteine to phenylalanine. The read is trimmed to its CDR3 DNA, 45 bases read in frame from base 1. CDR1 SNHLY and CDR2 FYNNEI are derived from the germline V gene. V sheds 3 bases and J sheds 2 bases, leaving 13 bases between their ends. The treatment or condition label for this specimen denotes: in vitro stimulation with specific CMV peptide epitopes to enrich CMV-specific T cells.

This TCR came from a human donor in good health (CMV status not recorded). Some clones in this sample may be carry-over from other donors' samples. The source material was cultured CD8+ T cells from PBMCs, sampled from culture after CMV antigen stimulation. In this chain, TRBV2 is recombined with TRBJ1-2; confidence is insufficient to name the D gene. The CDR3 has the sequence CASSDRFSSNYGYTF. The sequence in DNA is TGTGCCAGCAGTGATCGTTTTAGTTCCAACTATGGCTACACCTTC.